Below are 4 T cell receptor beta chains sequenced from a single sample in a study of blood T cell repertoires in COVID-19. TCRdb's table, derived via immunoSEQ multiplex PCR, lists solely in-frame clones and lacks some. This repertoire shows 200,000 to 250,000 clones, about 91% found once; its top ten account for roughly 14%. The sample comprised PBMCs or T cells enriched from blood (not recorded which). Receptors were obtained from a woman aged 45 to 65 with acute COVID-19.

The chain employs TRBV7-6 and TRBJ2-1; 7 bases map to TRBD2. With V trimmed by 3 bases and J by 3 bases, 5 bases remained unmatched. The CDR3 loop spans 15 amino acids. Germline-derived CDR1 and CDR2 are SGHVS and FNYEAQ. CDR3 DNA sequence: TGTGCCAGCAGCTTGAGCGGGACTCACTACAATGAGCAGTTCTTC. It encodes CASSLSGTHYNEQFF.

The chain couples TRBV20-1 to TRBJ2-1; D is ambiguous. The CDR3 sequence is 12 residues long. CDR1 and CDR2 from the germline V gene are DFQATT and SNEGSKA (reference sequence). Trimming left V 3 bases short and J 6 bases short, with 9 bases between. The CDR3 region is CSASSLVNEQFF. CDR3 nucleotides: TGCAGTGCTAGTAGTCTAGTCAATGAGCAGTTCTTC.

This chain joins TRBV7-3 and TRBJ2-1, with D tentatively TRBD2 (6 bases). Germline V gene data show CDR1 as SGHTA and CDR2 as FQGTGA. The CDR3 is 15 amino acids. Trimming stripped 5 bases from V and 7 bases from J, with 18 bases between. CDR3 residues: CASSPTGGFGNEQFF. Here the CDR3 DNA reads TGTGCCAGCAGCCCAACTGGGGGGTTCGGGAATGAGCAGTTCTTC. The full variable domain, in which reference TRBV7-3 and TRBJ2-1 provide the parts outside the CDR3, is GAGVSQTPSNKVTEKGKYVELRCDPISGHTALYWYRQSLGQGPEFLIYFQGTGAADDSGLPNDRFFAVRPEGSVSTLKIQRTERGDSAVYLCASSPTGGFGNEQFFGPGTRLTVL.

The chain links TRBV24-1 to TRBJ1-2; 7 bases are a match to TRBD1. J lost 2 bases, V lost 3 bases, and 8 bases had no gene match. The CDR3 length is 16 residues. The germline gives CDR1 KGHDR, CDR2 SFDVKD. The CDR3 bases are TGTGCCACCAGTGATCCATCACAGGGGCCAAACTATGGCTACACCTTC. It encodes CATSDPSQGPNYGYTF.